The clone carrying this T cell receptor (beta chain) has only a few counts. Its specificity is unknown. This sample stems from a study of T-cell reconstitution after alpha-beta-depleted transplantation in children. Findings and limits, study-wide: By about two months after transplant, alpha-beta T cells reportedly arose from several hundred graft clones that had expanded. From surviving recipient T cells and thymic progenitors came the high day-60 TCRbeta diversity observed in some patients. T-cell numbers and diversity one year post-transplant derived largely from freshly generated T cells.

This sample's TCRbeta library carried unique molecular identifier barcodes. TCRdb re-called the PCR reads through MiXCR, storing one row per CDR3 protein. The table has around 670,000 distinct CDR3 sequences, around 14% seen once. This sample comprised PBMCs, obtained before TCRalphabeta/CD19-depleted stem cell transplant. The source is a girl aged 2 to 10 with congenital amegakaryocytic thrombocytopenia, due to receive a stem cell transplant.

The CDR3 DNA follows: TGCAGTGCTAGGGACCCGGTAACGAAGTACCAGTACTTC. Translation gives CSARDPVTKYQYF. The chain has TRBV20-1 and TRBJ2-5; D gene unclear. This CDR3 region has 13 residues. Germline values: CDR1 DFQATT, CDR2 SNEGSKA (reference sequence). Between the trimmed V and J ends, which lost 3 bases and 10 bases, there was a span of 18 bases.